The sequence of this T cell receptor (beta chain) was determined in a study of cytomegalovirus exposure and HLA in healthy donors. Study results and caveats: Cytomegalovirus status was reportedly diagnosed by the classifier with high sensitivity and specificity.

The PCR was carried out with 60 Vbeta primers and 13 Jbeta primers. Per the original methods: Some 10 million of the 80 million or so unique TCR beta chains counted in a later analysis were shared. The table came from immunoSEQ multiplex PCR; TCRdb's copy has only in-frame clones and leaves some out. V, J and clone size were drawn from that table, and D and trimming were deduced from the DNA. The sample lists some 57,000 clones, roughly 60% seen once, with roughly 10% in the top ten. On this clone: Antigen unknown.

The V gene end was trimmed by 3 bases and the J gene end by 8 bases; junction bases not matched to a gene: 10. Looked up from germline, CDR1 is KGHSH and CDR2 is LQKENI. This CDR3 is built from 16 residues. The gene calls are TRBV18 and TRBJ1-4, with TRBD1 matching 9 bases. Material: PBMCs. This TCR was recovered from a human donor in good health. CDR3 region: CASSPLRDREWEKLFF. CDR3 DNA sequence: TGTGCCAGCTCACCGCTCCGGGACAGGGAATGGGAAAAACTGTTTTTT.